Shown below are 5 T cell receptor beta chains from a single sample sequenced in a study of blood T cell repertoires in COVID-19. Profiling relied on immunoSEQ multiplex PCR, and the TCRdb table lists in-frame clones only, not all of them. The profile covers 220,000 or so clones, with around 83% appearing a single time and roughly 2.6% taken by the ten largest. The sequenced sample consisted of peripheral blood. These receptors were obtained from a middle-aged man who had recovered from COVID-19.

V is TRBV5-4 and J is TRBJ2-2; 7 bases are a match to TRBD1. The CDR3 runs to 15 residues. Germline V gene sequence: CDR1 SGHNT, CDR2 YYREEE (reference sequence). Unmatched junction bases numbered 6, after V lost 3 bases and J lost 4 bases. DNA for the CDR3: TGTGCCAGCAGCTCGACAGGGCTGTCCACCGGGGAGCTGTTTTTT. Protein sequence: CASSSTGLSTGELFF.

Remarks on this clone: Different DNA sequences within this sample yield the same CDR3. The chain employs TRBV27 and TRBJ1-4, with D tentatively TRBD1 (6 bases). Germline assignment: CDR1 MNHEY and CDR2 SMNVEV (reference sequence). The CDR3 has 14 residues. V lost 6 bases, J lost 2 bases, and 10 bases lay in between. CDR3 coding DNA: TGTGCCAGCAGGCTACAGGGCACTAATGAAAAACTGTTTTTT. This encodes CASRLQGTNEKLFF.

The CDR3 here is CASSPDMSSYEQYF. The CDR3 nucleotides read TGTGCCAGCTCACCCGACATGAGCTCCTACGAGCAGTACTTC. This chain connects TRBV18 to TRBJ2-7; D not resolved. Germline CDR1 reads KGHSH; CDR2 reads LQKENI. V lost 3 bases to trimming and J lost 0 bases, with 9 bases between them. The CDR3 length is 14 residues.

This clone has a single count. The chain is built from TRBV24-1 and TRBJ2-2; 7 bases fit TRBD2. J lost 4 bases, V lost 7 bases, and 11 bases had no gene match. CDR1 and CDR2 from the germline V gene are KGHDR and SFDVKD. The CDR3 is 16 amino acids. The CDR3 protein is CATSLGGEGFTGELFF. The CDR3 coding sequence is TGTGCCACCAGCCTTGGAGGGGAGGGATTCACCGGGGAGCTGTTTTTT.

V usage is TRBV15 and J usage is TRBJ2-5, with TRBD2 matching 8 bases. This CDR3 region has 16 residues. The V and J ends lost 4 bases and 4 bases, in that order; junction bases with no gene match: 11. Per the germline V gene, CDR1 is LNHNV and CDR2 is YYDKDF (reference sequence). As DNA, the CDR3 is TGTGCCACCAGCAATCCCCAGCGGGAGCTTGGAGAGACCCAGTACTTC. This codes for CATSNPQRELGETQYF.